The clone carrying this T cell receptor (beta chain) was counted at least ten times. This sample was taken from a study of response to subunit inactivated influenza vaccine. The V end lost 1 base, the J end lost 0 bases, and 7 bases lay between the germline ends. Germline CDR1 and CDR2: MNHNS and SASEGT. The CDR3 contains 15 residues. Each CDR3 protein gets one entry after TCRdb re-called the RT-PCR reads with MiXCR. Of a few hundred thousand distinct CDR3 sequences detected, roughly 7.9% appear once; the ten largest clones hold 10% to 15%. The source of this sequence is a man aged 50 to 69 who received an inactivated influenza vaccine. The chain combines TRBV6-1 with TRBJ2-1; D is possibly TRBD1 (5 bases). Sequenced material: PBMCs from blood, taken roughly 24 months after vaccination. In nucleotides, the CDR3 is TGTGCCAGCAGTGAAGACAGGAGCTCCTACAATGAGCAGTTCTTC. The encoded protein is CASSEDRSSYNEQFF.